A selection of T cell receptor beta chains follows, all from one sample in a study of vaccination and CD4 T cells after COVID-19. TCRdb recomputed calls from the PCR reads with MiXCR, one row per CDR3 protein. The sample shows thousands of distinct CDR3 sequences, around 41% of them seen only once. These TCRs are of unknown antigen specificity. Sequences were obtained from CD4+ T cells from blood, cultured in vitro. The receptors shown here come from a human donor in good health. The CDR3 runs from the conserved cysteine through the conserved F or W. The order of the fields is J gene, V gene, D gene, clone size, CDR3 protein, CDR3 DNA. A D gene is named only where the DNA matches it firmly. Expanded clones are given a class, and other clones once, few, many or no size at all.

TRBJ1-5 | TRBV30 | TRBD1 | NA | CAWNRDRGQGSNQPQHF | TGTGCCTGGAATCGGGACAGGGGGCAAGGGAGCAATCAGCCCCAGCATTTT
TRBJ1-3 | TRBV19 | NA | NA | CASSIDGGAGGNTIYF | TGTGCCAGTAGTATAGACGGCGGCGCGGGGGGAAACACCATATATTTT
TRBJ1-2 | TRBV6-1 | NA | NA | CASSPVVGDYGYTF | TGTGCCAGCAGTCCGGTGGTAGGGGACTATGGCTACACCTTC
TRBJ2-7 | TRBV20-1 | NA | NA | CSARAVGHEQYF | TGCAGTGCTAGAGCAGTGGGGCACGAGCAGTACTTC
TRBJ2-3 | TRBV2 | TRBD2 | NA | CASSESAPGLASTDTQYF | TGTGCCAGCAGTGAAAGCGCCCCGGGACTAGCTAGCACAGATACGCAGTATTTT
TRBJ2-5 | TRBV21-1 | NA | NA | CASNSKRGGQETQYF | TGTGCCAGCAACTCAAAGAGGGGGGGCCAAGAGACCCAGTACTTC
TRBJ2-2 | TRBV7-2 | TRBD2 | NA | CASSPRDYRGEPFF | TGTGCCAGCAGCCCAAGGGACTACCGCGGGGAGCCGTTTTTT
TRBJ1-3 | TRBV19 | TRBD1 | NA | CASMWDSSSGNTIYF | TGTGCCAGTATGTGGGACAGCTCCTCTGGAAACACCATATATTTT
TRBJ2-7 | TRBV6-5 | NA | few | CASSYAGSGEQYF | TGTGCCAGCAGTTACGCAGGGTCGGGCGAGCAGTACTTC
TRBJ2-2 | TRBV11-2 | NA | NA | CASSFVGTANTGELFF | TGTGCCAGCAGCTTTGTCGGCACCGCGAACACCGGGGAGCTGTTTTTT
TRBJ1-1 | TRBV12-3/TRBV12-4 | NA | few | CASSLRLNTEAFF | TGTGCCAGCAGTTTACGGTTGAACACTGAAGCTTTCTTT
TRBJ1-1 | TRBV6-2/TRBV6-3 | NA | few | CASSYVTSGVRFTEAFF | TGTGCCAGCAGTTACGTCACCTCCGGGGTGAGATTCACTGAAGCTTTCTTT
TRBJ2-1 | TRBV20-1 | TRBD1 | few | CSARPVGTGANEQFF | TGCAGTGCTAGACCAGTGGGGACAGGGGCGAATGAGCAGTTCTTC
TRBJ1-5 | TRBV5-6 | NA | few | CASSLLGTASNQPQHF | TGTGCCAGCAGCCTCCTAGGGACGGCTTCAAATCAGCCCCAGCATTTT
TRBJ2-1 | TRBV6-1 | TRBD2 | NA | CASSERPSGGYNEQFF | TGTGCCAGCAGTGAACGTCCTAGCGGGGGCTACAATGAGCAGTTCTTC
TRBJ2-1 | TRBV19 | TRBD2 | NA | CATDLGTSVHEQFF | TGTGCCACCGACCTCGGGACTAGCGTCCATGAGCAGTTCTTC
TRBJ1-1 | TRBV20-1 | NA | NA | CSARLPGEAFF | TGCAGTGCCCGACTCCCCGGGGAAGCTTTCTTT
TRBJ1-5 | TRBV19 | NA | NA | CASSPRGGRNQPQHF | TGTGCCAGTAGTCCCCGGGGGGGGCGCAATCAGCCCCAGCATTTT
TRBJ1-5 | TRBV19 | NA | NA | CASSIGTGRQPQHF | TGTGCCAGTAGTATAGGTACAGGCCGCCAGCCCCAGCATTTT
TRBJ2-7 | TRBV20-1 | TRBD1 | once | CSAKGQGLYEQYF | TGCAGTGCTAAAGGACAGGGGCTCTACGAGCAGTACTTC
TRBJ1-2 | TRBV11-3 | TRBD1 | NA | CASSARQGAGYGYTF | TGTGCCAGCAGCGCTAGACAGGGGGCCGGCTATGGCTACACCTTC
TRBJ1-6 | TRBV6-4 | TRBD1 | few | CASSRDSPESRSNSPLHF | TGTGCCAGCAGTCGGGACAGCCCTGAAAGTCGTTCGAATTCACCCCTCCACTTT
TRBJ2-3 | TRBV4-1 | TRBD2 | NA | CASSPLGGGNTDTQYF | TGCGCCAGCAGCCCCCTCGGGGGGGGGAACACAGATACGCAGTATTTT
TRBJ1-3 | TRBV7-7 | NA | NA | CASSPSPSSGNTIYF | TGTGCCAGCAGCCCCTCGCCCAGCTCTGGAAACACCATATATTTT
TRBJ2-5 | TRBV28 | NA | NA | CASSLGGWGETQYF | TGTGCCAGCAGTTTGGGAGGTTGGGGGGAGACCCAGTACTTC
TRBJ2-5 | TRBV30 | NA | NA | CAWSTPMTGPYQETQYF | TGTGCCTGGAGTACACCAATGACGGGACCGTACCAAGAGACCCAGTACTTC
TRBJ2-5 | TRBV10-2 | NA | few | CASRISQETQYF | TGCGCCAGTAGGATCTCTCAAGAGACCCAGTACTTC
TRBJ1-6 | TRBV12-3/TRBV12-4 | NA | NA | CASSFLRTLHF | TGTGCCAGCAGTTTTTTGAGGACCCTCCACTTT
TRBJ2-2 | TRBV5-5 | NA | once | CASSLGLYTGELFF | TGTGCCAGCAGCTTGGGGTTGTACACCGGGGAGCTGTTTTTT
TRBJ2-3 | TRBV20-1 | TRBD2 | NA | CSASPRGGRWDTDTQYF | TGCAGTGCTAGCCCGCGGGGGGGCCGGTGGGACACAGATACGCAGTATTTT
TRBJ2-7 | TRBV19 | TRBD2 | NA | CASNLAGGGIYEQYF | TGTGCCAGTAATTTAGCGGGCGGAGGGATTTACGAGCAGTACTTC
TRBJ2-7 | TRBV27 | TRBD1 | few | CASSLPLNVAGGFYEQYF | TGTGCCAGCAGTTTACCCCTTAACGTAGCAGGGGGCTTCTACGAGCAGTACTTC
TRBJ2-7 | TRBV20-1 | NA | few | CSARAASSAYEQYF | TGCAGTGCTAGAGCAGCCTCTTCCGCCTACGAGCAGTACTTC
TRBJ1-6 | TRBV3-1 | NA | NA | CASRDHMGLNSPLHF | TGTGCCAGCAGGGACCACATGGGATTGAATTCACCCCTCCACTTT
TRBJ1-1 | TRBV20-1 | NA | NA | CSAPKTGRTEAFF | TGCAGTGCCCCCAAGACAGGACGTACTGAAGCTTTCTTT
TRBJ1-4 | TRBV7-9 | TRBD1 | once | CASIQTGSEKLFF | TGTGCCAGCATACAGACAGGGAGCGAAAAACTGTTTTTT
TRBJ2-3 | TRBV10-3 | NA | few | CAIRTGDTQYF | TGTGCCATCAGAACGGGAGATACGCAGTATTTT
TRBJ1-2 | TRBV19 | NA | NA | CASSIRGGGYTF | TGTGCCAGTAGTATCAGGGGAGGTGGCTACACCTTC
TRBJ1-1 | TRBV20-1 | NA | medium-sized | CSAKGGTEAFF | TGCAGTGCTAAGGGTGGTACTGAAGCTTTCTTT
TRBJ1-6 | TRBV11-2 | NA | few | CASSLEKATPLHF | TGTGCCAGCAGCTTAGAGAAGGCAACACCCCTCCACTTT
TRBJ1-5 | TRBV6-2/TRBV6-3 | NA | NA | CASRKTRTPNQPQHF | TGTGCCAGCAGGAAGACCCGTACCCCAAATCAGCCCCAGCATTTT
TRBJ1-1 | TRBV28 | NA | NA | CASNYLGEAFF | TGTGCCAGCAATTATTTAGGTGAAGCTTTCTTT
TRBJ1-2 | TRBV6-1 | TRBD1 | few | CASSEARGLGYTF | TGTGCCAGCAGTGAAGCAAGGGGGCTTGGCTACACCTTC
TRBJ1-5 | TRBV12-3/TRBV12-4 | NA | NA | CASSTLEGQPQHF | TGTGCCAGCAGTACCCTGGAGGGGCAGCCCCAGCATTTT
TRBJ2-5 | TRBV2 | NA | NA | CASSQPRSQETQYF | TGTGCCAGCAGCCAACCTCGTAGCCAAGAGACCCAGTACTTC
TRBJ2-2 | TRBV7-2 | TRBD2 | NA | CASSPSGLAGNTGELFF | TGTGCCAGCAGCCCCTCGGGGCTAGCGGGAAACACCGGGGAGCTGTTTTTT
TRBJ1-2 | TRBV19 | NA | NA | CASIRGTTAFGGYTF | TGTGCCAGTATTCGGGGGACAACGGCTTTTGGAGGCTACACCTTC
TRBJ1-1 | TRBV6-5 | NA | NA | CASSYLGDTEAFF | TGTGCCAGCAGTTACTTGGGGGACACTGAAGCTTTCTTT
TRBJ2-3 | TRBV7-2 | NA | few | CASSLAGASTDTQYF | TGTGCCAGCAGCTTAGCGGGGGCCAGCACAGATACGCAGTATTTT
TRBJ2-3 | TRBV10-3 | NA | NA | CAIRTQDTQYF | TGTGCCATCCGGACACAGGATACGCAGTATTTT
TRBJ1-2 | TRBV6-1 | NA | few | CASHPLGAQGRDGYTF | TGTGCCAGCCATCCCCTAGGGGCCCAGGGGCGTGATGGCTACACCTTC
TRBJ1-1 | TRBV7-8 | NA | NA | CASSLAGWAGNTEAFF | TGTGCCAGCAGCTTAGCGGGGTGGGCGGGGAACACTGAAGCTTTCTTT
TRBJ2-3 | TRBV19 | TRBD2 | NA | CASSGTSGTDTQYF | TGTGCCAGTAGTGGGACTAGCGGGACAGATACGCAGTATTTT
TRBJ1-2 | TRBV20-1 | NA | NA | CCARDLDQNHGYTF | TGCTGTGCTAGAGACTTGGACCAGAACCACGGCTACACCTTC
TRBJ1-1 | TRBV12-3/TRBV12-4 | NA | few | CASSFGGVTEAFF | TGTGCCAGCAGTTTCGGGGGAGTCACTGAAGCTTTCTTT
TRBJ1-2 | TRBV19 | NA | few | CASSATGYYGYTF | TGTGCCAGTAGTGCCACAGGATACTATGGCTACACCTTC
TRBJ1-2 | TRBV2 | TRBD1 | NA | CASSVTGGGGGYTF | TGTGCCAGCAGTGTTACAGGGGGTGGGGGTGGCTACACCTTC
TRBJ1-1 | TRBV29-1 | TRBD1 | few | CSVNRDRQNTEAFF | TGCAGCGTGAACCGGGACAGACAGAACACTGAAGCTTTCTTT
TRBJ2-4 | TRBV7-2 | NA | few | CASSLDNRGTAKNIQYF | TGTGCCAGCAGCTTAGACAATCGGGGAACAGCCAAAAACATTCAGTACTTC
TRBJ1-5 | TRBV20-1 | TRBD1 | few | CSARVLTGIYQPQHF | TGCAGTGCTAGAGTCTTGACAGGGATCTATCAGCCCCAGCATTTT